Reported below is one T cell receptor (beta chain). The antigen is undetermined. The data originate from a study of blood T cells in healthy people across ages. Broader study findings: Naive CD4+ cell counts and diversity both ran higher in long-lived than in aged donors.

From germline, CDR1 is MNHNY and CDR2 SVGAGI (reference sequence). Trimming took 0 bases from V and 3 from J, leaving 11 bases between them. The CDR3 is 15 residues long. A J-beta primer mix and a sample-barcoded 5' primer were used in a second PCR of about 7 to 12 cycles. Every single cDNA molecule received a tag from a template-switch adaptor with 12 random nucleotides. In TCRdb, the 5' RACE reads were re-called with MiXCR into one record per CDR3 protein. Here the sample spans roughly 2 million distinct CDR3 sequences, roughly 49% being singletons. The sequence came from a woman aged 40 to 49 in good health. The gene calls are TRBV6-6 and TRBJ1-1, with TRBD1 as a possible D gene (5 bases). Material: blood. CDR3 DNA: TGTGCCAGCAGTTACTCGAGGGGTGGGTACACTGAAGCTTTCTTT. This gives the protein CASSYSRGGYTEAFF.